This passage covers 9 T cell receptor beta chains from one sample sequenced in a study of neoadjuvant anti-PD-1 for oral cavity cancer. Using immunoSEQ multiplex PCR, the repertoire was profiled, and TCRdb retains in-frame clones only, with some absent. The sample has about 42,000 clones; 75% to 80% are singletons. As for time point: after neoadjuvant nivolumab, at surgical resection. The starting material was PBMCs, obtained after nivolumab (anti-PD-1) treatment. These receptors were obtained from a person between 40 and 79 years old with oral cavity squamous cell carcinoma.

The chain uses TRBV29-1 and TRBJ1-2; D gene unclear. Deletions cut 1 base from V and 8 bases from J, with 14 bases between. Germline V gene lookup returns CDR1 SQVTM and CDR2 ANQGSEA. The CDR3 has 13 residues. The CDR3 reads CSVEAGGIPGYTF. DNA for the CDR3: TGCAGCGTTGAAGCGGGCGGGATCCCAGGCTACACCTTC.

The CDR3 DNA sequence: TGTGCCAGCACTTCTGGGACAGGGGTTGGCTACACCTTC. Protein: CASTSGTGVGYTF. The chain links TRBV2 to TRBJ1-2; 10 bases agree with TRBD1. The CDR3 loop spans 13 amino acids. Per the germline V gene, CDR1 is SNHLY and CDR2 is FYNNEI. With 7 bases clipped from V and 7 bases from J, the junction kept 6 bases outside the gene matches.

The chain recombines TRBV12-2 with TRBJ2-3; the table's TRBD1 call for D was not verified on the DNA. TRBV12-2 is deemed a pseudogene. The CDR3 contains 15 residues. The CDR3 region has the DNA TGTGCAAGTCGCTTAGGCAGGGGGCGCACAGATACGCAGTATTTT. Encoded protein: CASRLGRGRTDTQYF.

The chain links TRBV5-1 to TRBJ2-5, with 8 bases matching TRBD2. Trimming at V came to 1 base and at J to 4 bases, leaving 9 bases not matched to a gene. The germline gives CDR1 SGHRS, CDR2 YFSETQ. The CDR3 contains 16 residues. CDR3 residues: CASSLNEVAGGETQYF. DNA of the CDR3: TGCGCCAGCAGCTTGAATGAAGTGGCGGGGGGAGAGACCCAGTACTTC.

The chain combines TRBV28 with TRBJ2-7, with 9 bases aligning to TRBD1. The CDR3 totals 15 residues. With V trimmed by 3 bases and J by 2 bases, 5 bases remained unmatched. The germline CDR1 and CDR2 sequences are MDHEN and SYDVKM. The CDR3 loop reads CASSLSGTGPYEQYF. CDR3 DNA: TGTGCCAGCAGTTTGTCCGGGACAGGGCCCTACGAGCAGTACTTC.

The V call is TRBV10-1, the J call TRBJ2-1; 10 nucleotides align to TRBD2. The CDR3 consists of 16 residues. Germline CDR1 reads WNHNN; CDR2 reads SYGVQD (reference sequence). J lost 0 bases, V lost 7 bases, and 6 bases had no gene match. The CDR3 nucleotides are TGCGCCAGCAAATCTAGCGGGAGAACCTCCTACAATGAGCAGTTCTTC. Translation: CASKSSGRTSYNEQFF.

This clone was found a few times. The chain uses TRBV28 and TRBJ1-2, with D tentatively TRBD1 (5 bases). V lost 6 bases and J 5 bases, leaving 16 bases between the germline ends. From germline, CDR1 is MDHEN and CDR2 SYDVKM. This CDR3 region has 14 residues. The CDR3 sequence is CASSPSGQGYGYTF. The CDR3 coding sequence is TGTGCCAGCAGCCCTTCGGGGCAGGGTTATGGCTACACCTTC.

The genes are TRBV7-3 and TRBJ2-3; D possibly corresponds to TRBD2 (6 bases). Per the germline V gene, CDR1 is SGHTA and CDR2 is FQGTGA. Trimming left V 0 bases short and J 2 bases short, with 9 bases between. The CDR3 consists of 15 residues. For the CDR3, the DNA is TGTGCCAGCAGCTTAACGGGGGGAATCACAGATACGCAGTATTTT. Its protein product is CASSLTGGITDTQYF. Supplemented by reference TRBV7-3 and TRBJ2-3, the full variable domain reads GAGVSQTPSNKVTEKGKYVELRCDPISGHTALYWYRQSLGQGPEFLIYFQGTGAADDSGLPNDRFFAVRPEGSVSTLKIQRTERGDSAVYLCASSLTGGITDTQYFGPGTRLTVL.

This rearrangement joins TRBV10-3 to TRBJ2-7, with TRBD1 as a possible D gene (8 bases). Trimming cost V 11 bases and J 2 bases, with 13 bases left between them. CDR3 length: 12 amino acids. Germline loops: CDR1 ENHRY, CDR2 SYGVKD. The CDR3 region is CASQGGPYEQYF. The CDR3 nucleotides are TGTGCCTCACAGGGGGGGCCCTACGAGCAGTACTTC.